This T cell receptor beta chain comes out of a study of technical replicates of blood from a few donors. Sequencing used immunoSEQ multiplex PCR; TCRdb keeps in-frame clones, though not all of them. The table includes about 79,000 clones, more than 85% detected once. The CDR3 is made up of 15 amino acids. Trimming removed 6 bases from V and 0 bases from J, with 14 bases in between. CDR1 and CDR2 from the germline V gene are MNHEY and SMNVEV (reference sequence). This clonotype was obtained from a human donor in good health. Some clones in this sample may be carry-over from other donors' samples. The chain is built from TRBV27 and TRBJ1-2, with D perhaps TRBD1 (6 bases). The material sequenced was T cells isolated from PBMCs. The CDR3 is CASSQYGTTNYGYTF. The CDR3 DNA is TGTGCCAGCAGCCAGTATGGGACAACTAACTATGGCTACACCTTC.